One T cell receptor beta chain is described in this entry. Its antigen remains unknown. This entry comes from a study of blood T cells in healthy people across ages. Study information: About one barcoded TCR beta cDNA was captured per two T cells. Broader study findings: Shifts in expanded clonotypes may have been confounded by donor CMV status, which was unknown. Naive and antigen-experienced cells could not be conclusively compared, given unsorted PBMCs. Per million T cells, TCR beta diversity dropped roughly linearly as age increased.

CDR3 size: 14 residues. With a J-beta primer mix and a sample-barcoded 5' primer, a second PCR ran 7 to 11 cycles. TCRdb called the 5' RACE reads again in MiXCR, with one record for every CDR3 protein. Of about 1.1 million distinct CDR3 sequences listed, roughly two fifths are singletons. This sequence joins TRBV12-3 or TRBV12-4 and TRBJ2-7; a possible D gene is TRBD1 (5 bases). The tail of the sequence fits TRBJ2-5 better, so the J call may be wrong. The sequence came from a young man in good health. The sample comprised blood. For the CDR3, the DNA is TGTGCCAGCAGTGCATCCAGGGTTGCGGAGACCCAGTACTTC. Its protein product is CASSASRVAETQYF.